A selection of T cell receptor beta chains follows, all from one sample in a study of shared clonotypes between healthy human individuals. The method was immunoSEQ multiplex PCR; TCRdb's version includes in-frame clones alone and lacks a portion of them. The profile covers approximately 740,000 clones, with about 74% appearing a single time and less than 2% taken by the ten largest. Material: memory CD4+ T cells sorted from blood. The receptors shown here come from a woman aged 25 to 45 in good health. Both conserved end residues are part of each CDR3. The order of the fields is J gene, D gene, clone size, V gene, CDR3 DNA, CDR3 protein. A D gene is named only where the DNA matches it firmly. A row's size may be missing; if present it is once, few, many or a size class.

TRBJ1-2,TRBD1,-,TRBV27,TGTGCCAGCAGTTTAGGGTCCACCGGGACAGGGAATGGCTACACCTTC,CASSLGSTGTGNGYTF
TRBJ1-5,-,few,TRBV9,TGTGCCAGCAGCGTAGGATACAATCAGCCCCAGCATTTT,CASSVGYNQPQHF
TRBJ2-7,-,-,TRBV27,TGTGCCAGCAGTTTATCTATCAGGGGCTCTTACGAGCAGTACTTC,CASSLSIRGSYEQYF
TRBJ2-1,-,-,TRBV4-2,TGTGCCAGCAGCCAAGCGTGGGGGGCGGACAATGAGCAGTTCTTC,CASSQAWGADNEQFF
TRBJ2-3,TRBD2,few,TRBV2,TGTGCCAGCAGTCGGGGACTAGCGGGAGTTAAAGATACGCAGTATTTT,CASSRGLAGVKDTQYF
TRBJ1-2,TRBD1,-,TRBV28,TGTGCCAGCAGTCTATGGGGGGGACAGGGTTTGCCTAACTATGGCTACACCTTC,CASSLWGGQGLPNYGYTF
TRBJ2-2,TRBD2,-,TRBV7-3,TGTGCCAGCAGCCGACAAGCGGGACCAGCCGGGGAGCTGTTTTTT,CASSRQAGPAGELFF
TRBJ1-1,-,-,TRBV5-4,TGTGCCAGCAGGGGCACGGCCGGCACTGAAGCTTTCTTT,CASRGTAGTEAFF
TRBJ2-1,-,few,TRBV27,TGTGCCAGCAGTTCCCAGGGGCCTGCAGGGTACAATGAGCAGTTCTTC,CASSSQGPAGYNEQFF
TRBJ2-3,-,-,TRBV7-9,TGTGCCAGCAGCTTAGCGGGGTACAGGGATACCACAGATACGCAGTATTTT,CASSLAGYRDTTDTQYF
TRBJ1-1,TRBD1,-,TRBV6-6,TGTGCCAGCAGGGGACAGCAGAACACTGAAGCTTTCTTT,CASRGQQNTEAFF
TRBJ2-7,-,-,TRBV6-1,TGTGCCAGCAGTGAAGATCGAACAGGGTCCTCCTACGAGCAGTACTTC,CASSEDRTGSSYEQYF
TRBJ2-1,TRBD2,-,TRBV2,TGTGCCAGCGGACGAATTAGCGGGCCGGCTGGGGAGCAGTTCTTC,CASGRISGPAGEQFF
TRBJ2-1,TRBD2,once,TRBV28,TGTGCCAGCAGTTTAACAGCGGGACCTTCCTACAATGAGCAGTTCTTC,CASSLTAGPSYNEQFF
TRBJ1-5,-,once,TRBV7-9,TGTGCCAGCAGCTTAGGTCTGGCGGGGAATCAGCCCCAGCATTTT,CASSLGLAGNQPQHF
TRBJ2-1,-,-,TRBV11-2,TGTGCCAGCAGCCCCGGACTAGAGCAGTTCTTC,CASSPGLEQFF
TRBJ2-3,TRBD2,-,TRBV5-6,TGTGCCAGCAGCTTACGCGGGGGAAGCACAGATACGCAGTATTTT,CASSLRGGSTDTQYF
TRBJ2-7,TRBD2,-,TRBV7-2,TGTGCCAGCAGCTTCTCGGGACTAGCGGCCTACGAGCAGTACTTC,CASSFSGLAAYEQYF
TRBJ1-5,-,once,TRBV6-5,TGTGCCAGCAGCGTATCGGATGACAATCAGCCCCAGCATTTT,CASSVSDDNQPQHF
TRBJ2-7,-,few,TRBV10-1,TGCGCCAGCAGTGAGTTTGGCAGCGGGCGCGAGCAGTACTTC,CASSEFGSGREQYF
TRBJ1-2,-,few,TRBV19,TGTGCCAGTAGTACCTCAGGGGTTCAGAGTGATGGCTACACCTTC,CASSTSGVQSDGYTF
TRBJ1-4,TRBD1,-,TRBV5-1,TGCGCCAGCAGCTTCGCGGGACAGGGTAGTCGGGAAAAACTGTTTTTT,CASSFAGQGSREKLFF
TRBJ2-7,-,-,TRBV13,TGTGCCAGCAGCTTATGGGCAGGGCAAGGGAACGAGCAGTACTTC,CASSLWAGQGNEQYF
TRBJ2-1,TRBD1,-,TRBV19,TGTGCCAGTAGTATAGGGACAGGGTATCGTGAGCAGTTCTTC,CASSIGTGYREQFF
TRBJ1-1,-,-,TRBV6-6,TGTGCCAGCAGTTACGACAGGAACACTGAAGCTTTCTTT,CASSYDRNTEAFF
TRBJ1-1,TRBD1,-,TRBV18,TGTGCCAGCTCACCGTCACAGGGGAGGACTGAAGCTTTCTTT,CASSPSQGRTEAFF
TRBJ2-5,-,-,TRBV6-6,TGTGCCAGCAGCCCCAGGCGAGAGACCCAGTACTTC,CASSPRRETQYF
TRBJ1-5,-,-,TRBV19,TGTGCCAGTAGTATACCTACAGCGTATAGCAATCAGCCCCAGCATTTT,CASSIPTAYSNQPQHF
TRBJ2-5,TRBD2,-,TRBV5-1,TGCGCCAGCAGCTTCAATACGCTAGCGGGAGGGTTAGAGACCCAGTACTTC,CASSFNTLAGGLETQYF
TRBJ1-2,-,-,TRBV6-1,TGTGCCAGCATGGTTACAGGGAGCCTTAACTATGGCTACACCTTC,CASMVTGSLNYGYTF
TRBJ2-5,-,-,TRBV10-2,TGCGCCAGCAGTGCTTGGCCAGAAGAGACCCAGTACTTC,CASSAWPEETQYF
TRBJ2-7,TRBD1,-,TRBV29-1,TGCAGCGTTGGGACAGGGGATAGGGAGCAGTACTTC,CSVGTGDREQYF
TRBJ1-2,TRBD1,once,TRBV19,TGTGCGTCTTCTGGACAGGGGGCTCGTGGCTACACCTTC,CASSGQGARGYTF